This T cell receptor beta chain was retrieved from a study of tumor and adjacent non-tumor tissue in lung cancer (dated by TCRdb to 2016 to 2019). Study-level background: By cancer type, the cohort comprised 12 adenocarcinoma patients, a couple of squamous cell carcinoma patients and 1 small cell lung cancer patient. Around 30 paired specimens, one tumor and one normal lung sample per patient, were profiled by TCRbeta CDR3 sequencing. Using bulk TCRbeta repertoires from some 15 lung cancer patients, the study set lung tumor tissue side by side with matched distant non-tumor lung tissue. In total, sequencing yielded some 130 million productive TCRbeta reads, which works out to an average of about 4.2 million reads per sample. Among the approximately 15 patients, ages ranged from roughly 30 to 76 years, some ten were men and 5 were women, and disease was TNM stage I to III.

From its cysteine to its phenylalanine, the CDR3 spans 17 amino acids. Only CDR3 DNA remains: 51 bases, in frame from the first base. Sequences SGHAT (CDR1) and FQNNGV (CDR2) are obtained from the germline V gene. RNA was isolated from bulk unsorted tissue, and RNA quality was assessed with a NanoDrop ND-1000 and an Agilent 2100. For the normal lung samples, distant non-tumor tissue was collected more than 3 cm away from the tumor edge. Donors were newly diagnosed lung cancer patients admitted for thoracic surgery in China between August and November 2014, without prior chemotherapy. The study excluded patients who had received radiotherapy or chemotherapy before or who had another cancer at the same time. Surgical tissue pieces of about 1-2.3 cm3 were preserved in RNAlater solution and were kept at -80 degrees C until use. What the research found in general, with its limitations: Because peripheral blood was not sequenced, the blood TCRbeta repertoires of the lung cancer patients in the study went unexamined. The methods do not name the sequencing platform or mention unique molecular identifiers. Only roughly 16 patients were in the cohort, and the authors stated that larger samples and more detailed clinical data are needed. The top 100 clones made up a significantly larger cumulative share of the repertoire in normal lung than in tumor tissue. TCR diversity was significantly higher in younger patients, and greater tumor TCR diversity was associated with shorter overall survival and shorter disease-free survival. Tumor tissue showed significantly greater TCR diversity (inverse Simpson) than normal lung tissue (around 450 vs 150, P = 0.0075, Mann-Whitney U test).

As for this clonotype: This clone's antigen is unknown. Sequence at one end of the junction differs from germline and may be a read error.

Libraries were built with multiplex PCR. TCRdb names Illumina HiSeq 2500 as the instrument used. TCRbeta libraries were constructed through three rounds of nested PCR with primers (Table S4) according to protocols modified from ARM-PCR. Before sequencing, PCR products of 200-500 bp were cut from the gel and purified using the QIAquick gel extraction kit. For the original study's pipeline: Reads were cleaned using Trimmomatic, were merged into complete CDR3 sequences using FLASH, and were assigned to V(D)J germline segments using MiTCR. Clonal diversity was computed as the inverse Simpson's index with VDJtools. A read counted as productive if the sequence was in-frame and lacked a premature stop codon. TCRdb reanalyzed the raw reads on its own, using fastp at Q25 for trimming and MiXCR for clone calling, and kept in-frame beta chains. Rows with one shared CDR3 protein collapse into an entry with the most common genes and DNA. The V and J calls follow TCRdb's processing rather than the paper's. The sample table holds approximately 100,000 distinct CDR3 sequences, of which around three fifths were seen once. The ten largest make up roughly 20% of the sample.

The TCR comes from a man aged 30-40 years with non-small cell lung cancer. The chain is made from TRBV11-2 and TRBJ1-1; the D gene is possibly TRBD1, with 6 bases matching. Sequencing was done on a sample of distant non-tumor lung tissue. The nucleotide sequence reads TGTGCCAGCAGCCGCATAGTTGGGGGCTGGGTGGACACTGAAGCCTTTTTT. This sequence encodes CASSRIVGGWVDTEAFF.